Described below is a single TCR beta chain sequence and its context. This clonotype was seen only a few times. Its antigen is still unknown. No much larger clone is present one base from it, and per-base qualities are unavailable. Libraries came from 5' RACE. The sequencing machine was an Illumina HiSeq 2000. A universal primer binding site was added through template switching, and the final cDNA carried a unique molecular identifier so that TCR cDNA molecules could be counted accurately. Specific primers in the conserved constant-segment region were used to synthesize first-strand cDNA for TCR alpha and beta chains. To control for contamination, every cDNA library carried two barcodes: a SMART-Mk sample barcode plus Illumina barcodes. TruSeq adapter sequences, together with Illumina sample barcodes, were added in two successive PCR steps. The TCR alpha and beta cDNA libraries were sequenced on the Illumina HiSeq platform using custom primers. As for the original processing: MiGEC processed the raw reads to extract unique molecular identifiers, while MiXCR was used to determine the CDR3 positions. Recombination models were inferred per individual with the repgenHMM and IGoR tools using an EM algorithm. The analysis of shared clonotypes was done with the tcR package in R, with sharing normalized by the product of cloneset sizes. To study raw recombination without the effects of thymic and clonal selection, out-of-frame nonproductive sequences were analyzed. The public reads were run again by TCRdb, first through fastp at Q25 and then through MiXCR, and only productive beta chains were kept. Each entry merges the rows of one CDR3 protein and shows their most common DNA and genes. For this entry, the V and J calls and clone size follow TCRdb and not the study's own pipeline. The sample table shows some 240,000 distinct CDR3 sequences, and about 9% are seen once. The top ten hold less than 4% of the sample.

This sample was taken from a study of identical twins (TCRdb year 2016). In terms of the full investigation: To test whether fetal clonotypes persist, this study deep-sequenced TCR alpha and beta repertoires from monozygotic twins, from unrelated adults of various ages, and from cord blood. To rule out contamination, replicate twin experiments were performed at different times with different library preparation protocols. General conclusions and limits of the study: Zero-insertion analyses could be partly confounded by invariant T cells such as MAIT and iNKT, though diverse VJ usage argued against such confounding for most clonotypes. A weaker excess of twin sharing was found in beta out-of-frame sequences because the signal-to-noise ratio was lowered by fewer shared sequences. Abundant cord blood beta clonotypes carried fewer insertions; young adult naive repertoires showed a weaker similar trend, while memory repertoires showed none. Compared with coincidental sharing between unrelated individuals, out-of-frame TCR alpha sequences shared between twins showed an excess of sequences with low generation probability. Because the same donors could not be followed over many years, the conclusions relied on cross-sectional statistical analysis. In monozygotic twins, recombination models systematically underestimated out-of-frame TCR alpha sharing, but the models matched the sharing seen between unrelated individuals.

All donors were healthy Caucasians. The twin cohort consisted of three pairs of female monozygotic twins, all aged roughly 18 to 29 years. Positive isolation kits from Invitrogen were used to isolate CD4+ and CD8+ T cell populations. The junction carries 18 bases between V and J, which are trimmed by 7 bases and 4 bases respectively. According to the germline V gene, CDR1 reads SGHTA and CDR2 reads FQGTGA. The CDR3 spans 15 residues, from the cysteine through the phenylalanine. The sequence is cut down to CDR3 DNA, 45 bases in frame from base 1. This sample also appeared in a second study, on yellow fever vaccine responses in identical twins. In that second paper, the authors write: According to the authors, in identical twins the way T cells responded to vaccination appeared partly convergent and partly personalized. The study precisely tracked vaccine-responding T cell clones in identical twins.

The sample was CD8+ T cells sorted from blood. In this chain, TRBV7-3 is recombined with TRBJ2-3; TRBD2 could be the D gene, as 7 bases match. The clonotype comes from a woman between 18 and 30 years old in good health. The CDR3 protein is CASTLGGGASDTQYF. The DNA sequence reads TGTGCCAGCACCCTTGGGGGGGGGGCCTCAGATACGCAGTATTTT.